Below, 5 T cell receptor beta chains from the same sample are listed, as sequenced in a study of cytotoxic CD8 clonotypes in ibrutinib-treated CLL. TCRdb's copy holds only in-frame clones and misses some; the assay was immunoSEQ multiplex PCR. The data hold 200,000 or so clones, with roughly 77% observed a single time. The sample here was PBMCs, taken after 12 months of ibrutinib treatment. Receptors were obtained from a human donor with chronic lymphocytic leukemia.

The chain uses TRBV4-3 and TRBJ1-1, with a tentative D call TRBD1 (5 bases). Germline assignment: CDR1 LGHNA and CDR2 YSLEER. The CDR3 extends over 14 amino acids. Trimming took off 4 bases at V and 6 bases at J, with 15 bases between the two ends. The CDR3, as DNA: TGCGCCAGCAGCCCGAACCCCAGGGACGCTGAAGCTTTCTTT. Protein product: CASSPNPRDAEAFF.

The chain couples TRBV5-1 to TRBJ2-2; tentatively, D is TRBD1 or TRBD2 (5 bases each). Germline lookup yields CDR1 SGHRS and CDR2 YFSETQ. V was cut by 4 bases and J by 4 bases, with 23 bases left in between. The CDR3 is made up of 18 amino acids. CDR3 in amino acids: CASSRRGGGKSGTGELFF. CDR3 bases: TGCGCCAGCAGCCGCCGGGGTGGGGGAAAGTCGGGCACCGGGGAGCTGTTTTTT.

V is TRBV9 and J is TRBJ1-2; possible D gene TRBD1, 6 bases. The germline V gene has CDR1 SGDLS and CDR2 YYNGEE. Trimming pared 4 bases from V and 5 bases from J, leaving 18 bases between. This CDR3 is 15 amino acids long. The CDR3 loop is CASSTRQEAAYGYTF. CDR3 DNA: TGTGCCAGCAGCACTCGACAGGAAGCAGCGTATGGCTACACCTTC.

This clone was observed a few times. V and J are TRBV19 and TRBJ2-1; TRBD2 is a possible D gene (6 bases). Germline CDR1 and CDR2: LNHDA and SQIVND (reference sequence). The CDR3 is 14 amino acids. V shed 3 bases and J shed 5 bases, with 11 bases lying between them. This CDR3 is CASSIGGTNNEQFF. The CDR3 DNA sequence: TGTGCCAGTAGTATCGGGGGAACTAACAATGAGCAGTTCTTC.

The genes are TRBV4-3 and TRBJ2-5; either TRBD1 or TRBD2 may fit D (5 bases each). With the DNA end fitting TRBJ2-7 better, the J assignment may be wrong. This CDR3 comprises 14 residues. Germline values: CDR1 LGHNA, CDR2 YSLEER. CDR3 region: CASSRAGTAYEQYF. CDR3 coding DNA: TGCGCCAGCAGCCGAGCCGGGACGGCATACGAGCAGTACTTC.